This T cell receptor (beta chain) came from a study of regulatory T cells in long-lasting Graves disease. Construction of TCR beta libraries relied on iRepertoire HTBI primers and on Arm-PCR targeting CDR3 regions. Via MiXCR, TCRdb re-called the multiplex PCR reads, giving one row per CDR3 protein. This sample has roughly 350,000 distinct CDR3 sequences; about 16% occur once, and the top ten carry around 20%. Regarding time point: newly diagnosed GD, antithyroid drugs for less than 3 months. Construction of the TCR library relied on RNA isolated from PBMCs. This clonotype was counted ten times or more. The data were also submitted as part of a second study, on T cells in Graves' hyperthyroidism and ophthalmopathy.

The source was peripheral blood mononuclear cells (PBMCs), collected at new diagnosis, from a patient treated with antithyroid drugs. This TCR came from a woman aged 18 to 35 with Graves disease.

DNA of the CDR3: TGTGCCAGCAGTTTTAGGGACAGGGATTCCTATGGCTACACCTTC. Translated: CASSFRDRDSYGYTF. The gene calls are TRBV12-3 or TRBV12-4 and TRBJ1-2, with TRBD1 identical over 9 bases. The V and J ends lost 3 bases and 4 bases, in that order; junction bases with no gene match: 6. The CDR3 totals 15 residues.